The T cell receptor (beta chain) under discussion was sequenced for a study of human thymus T cells. Trimming cost V 1 base and J 4 bases, with 16 bases left between them. The CDR3 consists of 16 residues. Looked up from germline, CDR1 is MNHNS and CDR2 is SASEGT. Sequencing was performed with immunoSEQ multiplex PCR; in TCRdb, only in-frame clones are kept and a portion is missing. The sample has some 130,000 clones; around 94% are singletons. This clone appeared once. Its cognate antigen is unknown. Thymic resections from corrective heart surgery supplied the tissue. Study-level points and caveats: A high degree of thymic repertoire overlap among unrelated individuals was reported in related research.

The sequence came from a boy under two years old with a congenital heart defect but otherwise immunologically healthy. Input material: thymus tissue. This sequence joins TRBV6-1 and TRBJ1-1; possible D gene TRBD1, 6 bases. The CDR3 loop is CASSEGRAGDVTEAFF. The CDR3 DNA follows: TGTGCCAGCAGTGAAGGAAGGGCAGGGGATGTCACTGAAGCTTTCTTT.